What follows are 23 T cell receptor beta chains derived from one specimen sequenced in a study of identical twins. TCRdb redid the calling of the 5' RACE reads with MiXCR, one entry per CDR3 protein. The sample contains approximately 150,000 distinct CDR3 sequences, roughly 3.3% of which appear only once. Sequencing input: memory T cells sorted from blood. Receptors originate from a young man in good health.

This clonotype was found many times. The rearrangement joins TRBV12-3 or TRBV12-4 to TRBJ2-1; D is possibly TRBD1 (6 bases). Trimming removed 10 bases at V and 8 bases at J, with 15 bases between. This CDR3 is 12 amino acids long. The CDR3 reads CANNRVGDEQFF. In DNA, the CDR3 is TGTGCCAACAACAGGGTTGGGGATGAGCAGTTCTTC.

This clonotype was counted ten times or more. The gene calls are TRBV28 and TRBJ2-2; D is unresolved. Per germline, CDR1 MDHEN and CDR2 SYDVKM. The CDR3 is 15 amino acids. The V end lost 5 bases, the J end lost 2 bases, and 12 bases lay between the germline ends. CDR3 in DNA: TGTGCCAGCAGTCCCCTCCCACGAAACACCGGGGAGCTGTTTTTT. Amino acids: CASSPLPRNTGELFF.

The rearrangement uses TRBV4-2 and TRBJ1-1; D is possibly TRBD1 (5 bases). This CDR3 is built from 15 residues. V was cut by 0 bases and J by 5 bases, with 13 bases left in between. The germline gives CDR1 LGHNA, CDR2 YNFKEQ. CDR3 amino acids: CASSQDRGGGTEAFF. CDR3 nucleotides: TGTGCCAGCAGCCAAGACCGGGGCGGGGGTACTGAAGCTTTCTTT.

This clonotype was recorded a few times. The chain links TRBV30 to TRBJ1-5; 8 bases match TRBD1. J was trimmed by 4 bases and V by 5 bases; bases with no gene match: 7. The CDR3 sequence is 14 residues long. Germline lookup yields CDR1 GTSNPN and CDR2 SVGIG (reference sequence). The CDR3 DNA reads TGTGCCTGGGGACAAGGACAGGGTAATCAGCCCCAGCATTTT. Protein sequence: CAWGQGQGNQPQHF.

This clonotype was seen many times. The genes are TRBV12-3 or TRBV12-4 and TRBJ2-1; perhaps TRBD1 as D (6 bases). The V end was cut by 1 base, the J end by 8 bases, with 12 bases between. There are 14 residues in the CDR3. The CDR3 spells CASSLDRVSYEQFF. In nucleotides, the CDR3 is TGTGCCAGCAGTTTAGACAGGGTATCCTATGAGCAGTTCTTC.

This clonotype was counted many times. The J gene is TRBJ2-5, the V gene TRBV29-1; 9 bases are shared with TRBD1. This CDR3 is built from 15 residues. Germline V lookup: CDR1 SQVTM, CDR2 ANQGSEA. Germline trimming cut 0 bases from V and 4 bases from J; bases unmatched to any gene: 6. This CDR3 is CSVEDWTGARETQYF. The DNA for the CDR3 is TGCAGCGTTGAAGATTGGACAGGGGCGCGAGAGACCCAGTACTTC.

This clonotype was observed at least ten times. The J gene is TRBJ2-1, the V gene TRBV12-3 or TRBV12-4; D remains unclear. This CDR3 has 13 amino acids. Trimming pared 1 base from V and 5 bases from J, leaving 6 bases between. The CDR3 sequence is CASSLDTNNEQFF. The CDR3 nucleotides read TGTGCCAGCAGTTTAGACACTAACAATGAGCAGTTCTTC.

This clonotype was detected ten times or more. The CDR3 region has the DNA TGTGCCATCAGTGTCACTAGCTCCTACAATGAGCAGTTCTTC. Translated: CAISVTSSYNEQFF. The chain combines TRBV10-3 with TRBJ2-1, with TRBD2 as a possible D gene (5 bases). V was clipped by 4 bases and J by 0 bases, with 7 bases between them. The CDR3 runs 14 residues. CDR1 is ENHRY, CDR2 SYGVKD, per germline.

This clonotype was found many times. This chain joins TRBV3-1 and TRBJ2-5; D is perhaps TRBD1 or TRBD2 (5 bases each). Germline-derived CDR1 and CDR2 are LGHDT and YNNKEL (reference sequence). V dropped 6 bases and J dropped 4 bases, with 12 bases sitting between them. The CDR3 length is 13 residues. The CDR3 bases are TGTGCCAGCAGGGGACCGGGACGAGAGACCCAGTACTTC. As protein: CASRGPGRETQYF.

At least ten counts were recorded for this clonotype. V gene TRBV12-3 or TRBV12-4 combines with J gene TRBJ1-3, with TRBD1 as a possible D gene (6 bases). The V end lost 6 bases, the J end lost 6 bases, and 15 bases lay between the germline ends. The CDR3 extends over 14 amino acids. CDR3 sequence (DNA): TGTGCCAGCAGAAGGACAGATAGATTAAACACCATATATTTT. It is translated as CASRRTDRLNTIYF.

This clonotype was counted ten times or more. The chain is built from TRBV5-8 and TRBJ1-1, with D possibly TRBD1 on 6 matching bases. The V end lost 2 bases, the J end lost 4 bases, and 15 bases lay between the germline ends. The CDR3 totals 15 residues. Germline loops: CDR1 SGHTS, CDR2 YDEGEE. CDR3 loop: CASSFGLQGTTEAFF. CDR3 sequence (DNA): TGTGCCAGCAGCTTTGGGTTGCAGGGGACCACTGAAGCTTTCTTT.

The V and J genes are TRBV18 and TRBJ2-7; the match to TRBD2 covers 7 bases. Germline V lookup: CDR1 KGHSH, CDR2 LQKENI. This CDR3 region has 13 residues. The V segment lost 6 bases and the J segment 6 bases; nucleotides outside the gene matches: 8. CDR3 coding DNA: TGTGCCAGCTCCGGGGGGTTCCCGGGCGAGCAGTACGTC. It encodes CASSGGFPGEQYV.

There are many counts of this clonotype. This chain uses TRBV5-1 with TRBJ2-7; tentatively, D is TRBD2 (6 bases). The CDR3 totals 13 residues. The germline V gene has CDR1 SGHRS and CDR2 YFSETQ. The V end lost 5 bases, the J end lost 5 bases, and 14 bases lay between the germline ends. CDR3 region: CASRGGRRDEQYV. The CDR3 DNA reads as TGCGCCAGCAGGGGGGGAAGGAGGGACGAGCAGTACGTC.

This clonotype was counted ten times or more. The chain carries TRBV20-1 and TRBJ2-3; 12 bases map to TRBD1. Unmatched junction bases numbered 12, after V lost 6 bases and J lost 5 bases. Germline-derived CDR1 and CDR2 are DFQATT and SNEGSKA (reference sequence). The CDR3 runs to 16 residues. CDR3 in amino acids: CSALGTGTGGGDTQYF. The CDR3 nucleotides are TGCAGTGCGCTTGGAACCGGGACAGGGGGCGGAGATACGCAGTATTTT.

This clonotype was observed many times. The chain joins TRBV5-1 to TRBJ2-1; TRBD2 aligns across 10 bases. This CDR3 comprises 15 residues. The trim removed 4 bases at V and 8 bases at J, leaving 9 bases unmatched. CDR1 SGHRS and CDR2 YFSETQ come from the germline V gene. CDR3 loop: CASSDSSGSIYEQFF. CDR3 DNA sequence: TGCGCCAGCAGCGATTCTAGCGGGAGTATATATGAGCAGTTCTTC.

This clonotype was seen repeatedly, ten times or more. The genes are TRBV3-1 and TRBJ2-5; perhaps TRBD2 as D (6 bases). Trimming took 0 bases from V and 0 from J, leaving 23 bases between them. The germline V gene has CDR1 LGHDT and CDR2 YNNKEL (reference sequence). CDR3 length: 20 amino acids. CDR3 sequence reads: CASSQDTRFTEGGNQETQYF. The CDR3 DNA follows: TGTGCCAGCAGCCAAGATACCAGATTCACGGAGGGAGGAAACCAAGAGACCCAGTACTTC.

In its sample, this clonotype was seen many times. The CDR3 DNA sequence: TGTGCCAGCAGCCGCGGGACTAGCGGGAACTACGAGCAGTACGTC. Translating it yields CASSRGTSGNYEQYV. The chain joins TRBV5-5 to TRBJ2-7; 13 positions match TRBD2. CDR3 length: 15 residues. With 4 bases clipped from V and 3 bases from J, the junction kept 4 bases outside the gene matches. Looked up from germline, CDR1 is SGHKS and CDR2 is YYEKEE (reference sequence).

This clonotype was seen at least ten times. The J gene is TRBJ2-1, the V gene TRBV7-8; the D gene is possibly TRBD2 (5 bases). Germline V CDR1 and CDR2: SGHVS, FQNEAQ. Trimming took off 4 bases at V and 4 bases at J, with 23 bases between the two ends. The CDR3 loop spans 18 amino acids. CDR3 in amino acids: CASSSQTRVSPTYNEQFF. As DNA, the CDR3 is TGTGCCAGCAGCTCGCAGACGCGGGTCTCACCTACTTACAATGAGCAGTTCTTC.

This clonotype showed up many times. This chain uses TRBV6-1 with TRBJ2-2, with 9 nucleotides matching TRBD1. CDR1 is MNHNS, CDR2 SASEGT, per germline. The CDR3 loop spans 13 amino acids. Trimming took 11 bases from V and 5 from J; bases not matched to a gene: 6. CDR3 DNA: TGTGCCGCTCGGACAGGGGAAACCGGGGAGCTGTTTTTT. Protein product: CAARTGETGELFF.

The CDR3 DNA follows: TGCAGTGCTAGAAGACAGGGATGGAGTCAGCCCCAGCATTTT. Its protein product is CSARRQGWSQPQHF. This rearrangement joins TRBV20-1 to TRBJ1-5; 7 nucleotides agree with TRBD1. The CDR3 covers 14 residues. Germline CDR1 and CDR2: DFQATT and SNEGSKA (reference sequence). V shed 2 bases and J 6 bases; nucleotides not matched to a gene: 7.

There are many counts of this clonotype. The chain carries TRBV10-3 and TRBJ2-2; 9 nucleotides align to TRBD2. This CDR3 is 15 amino acids long. Germline V gives CDR1 ENHRY, CDR2 SYGVKD. V was pared by 3 bases and J by 6 bases, with 5 bases of the junction left unmatched. CDR3 residues: CAISDGGRASGELFF. The CDR3 DNA reads TGTGCCATCAGTGACGGCGGGAGGGCCTCCGGGGAGCTGTTTTTT.

This clonotype was counted many times. The CDR3, as DNA: TGTGCCAGCAGCTCGACCCGACTCTACGAGCAGTACTTC. It translates to CASSSTRLYEQYF. The rearrangement links TRBV7-9 to TRBJ2-7; D gene ambiguous. This CDR3 is 13 amino acids long. CDR1 is SEHNR and CDR2 is FQNEAQ in the germline V gene (reference sequence). V was trimmed by 4 bases and J by 3 bases, leaving 10 bases between them.

This clonotype was seen more than once but under ten times. The chain joins TRBV6-2 or TRBV6-3 to TRBJ2-7; 9 nucleotides line up with TRBD2. V was clipped by 6 bases and J by 3 bases; unmatched bases: 3. The CDR3 sequence is 13 residues long. CDR1 is MNHEY, CDR2 SVGEGT, per germline. The CDR3: CASSVTSGYEQYV. The CDR3 coding sequence is TGTGCCAGCAGCGTGACTAGCGGCTACGAGCAGTACGTC.